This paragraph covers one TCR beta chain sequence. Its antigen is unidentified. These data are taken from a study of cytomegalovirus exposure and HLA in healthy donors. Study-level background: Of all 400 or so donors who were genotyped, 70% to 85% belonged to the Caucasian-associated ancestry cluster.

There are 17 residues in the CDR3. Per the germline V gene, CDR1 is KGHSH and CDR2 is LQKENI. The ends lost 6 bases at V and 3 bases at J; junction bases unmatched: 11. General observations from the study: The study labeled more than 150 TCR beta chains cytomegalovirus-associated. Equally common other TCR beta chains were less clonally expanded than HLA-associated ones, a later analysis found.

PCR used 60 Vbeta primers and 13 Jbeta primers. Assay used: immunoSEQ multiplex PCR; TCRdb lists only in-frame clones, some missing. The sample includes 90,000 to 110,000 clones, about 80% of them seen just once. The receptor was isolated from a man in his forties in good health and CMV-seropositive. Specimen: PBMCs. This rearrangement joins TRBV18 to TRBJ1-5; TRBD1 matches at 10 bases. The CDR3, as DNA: TGTGCCAGCTCTCAAATTTCCGGGACAGGGGCCAATCAGCCCCAGCATTTT. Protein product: CASSQISGTGANQPQHF.